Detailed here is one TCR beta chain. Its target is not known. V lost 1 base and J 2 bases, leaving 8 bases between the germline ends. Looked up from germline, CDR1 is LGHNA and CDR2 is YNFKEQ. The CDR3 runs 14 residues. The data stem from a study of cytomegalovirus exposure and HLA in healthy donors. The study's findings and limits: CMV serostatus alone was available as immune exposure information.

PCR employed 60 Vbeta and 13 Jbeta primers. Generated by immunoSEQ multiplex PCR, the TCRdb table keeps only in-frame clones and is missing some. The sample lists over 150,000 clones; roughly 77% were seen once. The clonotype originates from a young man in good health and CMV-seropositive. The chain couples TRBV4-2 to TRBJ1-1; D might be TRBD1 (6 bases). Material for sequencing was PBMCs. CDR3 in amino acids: CASSQGQANTEAFF. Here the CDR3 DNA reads TGTGCCAGCAGCCAAGGACAGGCAAACACTGAAGCTTTCTTT.